These T cell receptor beta chains were read from a single sample in a study of neurological immune-mediated disorders. Using its own MiXCR run on the 5' RACE reads, TCRdb lists one record per CDR3 protein. The table has tens of thousands of distinct CDR3 sequences, around 10% seen once. The sequencing input was PBMCs. The receptors originated from a male donor with HTLV-1-associated myelopathy (HAM/TSP). The CDR3 runs from the conserved cysteine through the conserved F or W. The D gene is left open where the match is weak. Size is stated for part of the rows, as once, few or many counts, or as a class when the clone is expanded.

d_gene,v_gene,abundance,j_gene,CDR3nt,CDR3aa
NA,TRBV6-2/TRBV6-3,many,TRBJ1-6,TGTGCCAGCAGTTTTGTCGCCCGGCCCTATAATTCACCCCTCCACTTT,CASSFVARPYNSPLHF
TRBD2,TRBV6-5,many,TRBJ2-5,TGTGCCAGCAGTTCAGGAAGACTAGCGGGGTCATGGGAGACCCAGTACTTC,CASSSGRLAGSWETQYF
TRBD1,TRBV6-2/TRBV6-3,many,TRBJ2-1,TGTGCCAGCAGTACACGCCGCCGACAGGGCCTCTACAATGAGCAGTTCTTC,CASSTRRRQGLYNEQFF
NA,TRBV5-1,many,TRBJ2-7,TGCGCCAGCAGCTTGGTTCCAGGGACCTACGAGCAGTACTTC,CASSLVPGTYEQYF
NA,TRBV7-8,many,TRBJ2-5,TGTGCCAGCAGCCGCGGCAGGGCCCAAGAGACCCAGTACTTC,CASSRGRAQETQYF
TRBD1,TRBV29-1,many,TRBJ1-1,TGCAGCGTTGAGAAGGACAGGGGCCTAGGGGCTTTCTTT,CSVEKDRGLGAFF
TRBD1,TRBV7-8,many,TRBJ2-7,TGTGCCAGCAGCTTACCGGGACAGACCTACGAGCAGTACTTC,CASSLPGQTYEQYF
TRBD1,TRBV12-3/TRBV12-4,many,TRBJ2-5,TGTGCCAGCAGAACGACAGGGGGCAAGGAGACCCAGTACTTC,CASRTTGGKETQYF
TRBD2,TRBV7-9,many,TRBJ2-3,TGTGCCAGCAGCTGGGGACTAGCGGGGGGCTCCCCCACAGATACGCAGTATTTT,CASSWGLAGGSPTDTQYF
TRBD1,TRBV7-2,many,TRBJ2-7,TGTGCCAGCAGATTAGAGACAGGGTTTCCCTACGAGCAGTACTTC,CASRLETGFPYEQYF
NA,TRBV10-3,many,TRBJ1-1,TGTGCCATCAGCTCGACAGTTAAGGAGGGTGAAGCTTTCTTT,CAISSTVKEGEAFF
NA,TRBV9,many,TRBJ2-3,TGTGCCAGCAGCGTAGCGTCTATGGGGGGCACAGATACGCAGTATTTT,CASSVASMGGTDTQYF
TRBD2,TRBV9,many,TRBJ2-3,TGTGCCAGCAGCGTAATCGGGTCTAGCGGGGGGGCCGGGGCAGATACGCAGTATTTT,CASSVIGSSGGAGADTQYF
NA,TRBV29-1,many,TRBJ1-5,TGCAGCGTTGCGGGGACGGGAGATCAGCCCCAGCATTTT,CSVAGTGDQPQHF
NA,TRBV6-5,many,TRBJ2-7,TGTGCCAGCAGCTCCGAAATTTACGAGCAGTACTTC,CASSSEIYEQYF
TRBD2,TRBV5-1,many,TRBJ2-1,TGCGCCAGCAGCGGAATAGCGGGGGCCAACTACAATGAGCAGTTCTTC,CASSGIAGANYNEQFF
TRBD2,TRBV5-1,many,TRBJ2-3,TGCGCCAGCAGCTCCTGGGATCGGGGGGACACAGATACGCAGTATTTT,CASSSWDRGDTDTQYF
TRBD1,TRBV29-1,many,TRBJ1-4,TGCAGCGTAAGGGACAGCCTTAATGAAAAACTGTTTTTT,CSVRDSLNEKLFF
NA,TRBV9,many,TRBJ2-3,TGTGCCAGCAGCGTAGTAGAGAGGACAGCTACGCAGTATTTT,CASSVVERTATQYF
NA,TRBV29-1,many,TRBJ2-5,TGCAGCGTTGGGGGGTCGCGGGAGACCCAGTACTTC,CSVGGSRETQYF
NA,TRBV6-5,many,TRBJ1-5,TGTGCCAGCAGGGGCGGCAATCAGCCCCAGCATTTT,CASRGGNQPQHF
TRBD2,TRBV7-2,many,TRBJ2-3,TGTGCCAGCAGCTTGCCATTACTAGCGGGGCGAACAGATACGCAGTATTTT,CASSLPLLAGRTDTQYF
TRBD1,TRBV7-2,many,TRBJ2-7,TGTGCCAGCAGCTTAGGACAGGGCCTTTTACACGAGCAGTACTTC,CASSLGQGLLHEQYF
TRBD1,TRBV7-2,many,TRBJ2-4,TGTGCCAGCAGCTCGAAGGGGACAGCTTTAGCCAAAAACATTCAGTACTTC,CASSSKGTALAKNIQYF
NA,TRBV4-2,many,TRBJ2-2,TGTGCCAGCAGCCAAGATTTTAACACCGGGGAGCTGTTTTTT,CASSQDFNTGELFF
NA,TRBV25-1,many,TRBJ2-1,TGTGCCAGCAGACACGGACGGAGGAGCTCCTACAATGAGCAGTTCTTC,CASRHGRRSSYNEQFF
NA,TRBV28,few,TRBJ2-1,TGTGCCAGCGGGCTAGAGTTCTTC,CASGLEFF
TRBD1,TRBV20-1,many,TRBJ1-2,TGCAGTGCTAGAGAGGACAGGGTGAATGGCTACACCTTC,CSAREDRVNGYTF
NA,TRBV7-9,many,TRBJ1-1,TGTGCCAGCAGGCCAGAAGGGGAGGTGAACACTGAAGCTTTCTTT,CASRPEGEVNTEAFF
NA,TRBV20-1,NA,TRBJ2-5,TGCAGGGGCGGGGAACACCGCCAAGAGACCCAGTACTTC,CRGGEHRQETQYF
NA,TRBV3-1,many,TRBJ2-7,TGTGCCAGCAGCCAGAACATTAATAACCACGAGCAGTACTTC,CASSQNINNHEQYF
NA,TRBV2,few,TRBJ1-1,TGTGCCAGCAGTCAGGCTTTCTTT,CASSQAFF
TRBD1,TRBV27,many,TRBJ2-7,TGTGCCAGCAGTTTATCGGGACAGCAAGGGGGCTACGAGCAGTACTTC,CASSLSGQQGGYEQYF
NA,TRBV3-1,many,TRBJ2-1,TGTGCCAGCAGCCCCCAGTATCGTGAGCAGTTCTTC,CASSPQYREQFF
NA,TRBV9,many,TRBJ2-3,TGTGCCAGCAGCGAGGGACAACCTAGCACAGATACGCAGTATTTT,CASSEGQPSTDTQYF
NA,TRBV6-5,many,TRBJ2-2,TGTGCCAGCAGTTACTCGACGGCCGGGGAGCTGTTTTTT,CASSYSTAGELFF
TRBD2,TRBV29-1,many,TRBJ2-2,TGCAGCGTTGAATCGGCGGGGGGGGAAAGGGGGGAGCTGTTTTTT,CSVESAGGERGELFF
NA,TRBV29-1,NA,TRBJ1-2,TGCAGAGCTCTTAAGGGGACATCCAAATATGGCTACACCTTC,CRALKGTSKYGYTF
NA,TRBV28,many,TRBJ1-4,TGTGCCAGCACCACCTACGGGGAGGCTAATGAAAAACTGTTTTTT,CASTTYGEANEKLFF
TRBD1,TRBV6-6,many,TRBJ1-2,TGTGCCAGCAGCCCCATTAAGACAGGGGACTATGGCTACACCTTC,CASSPIKTGDYGYTF
TRBD2,TRBV20-1,many,TRBJ2-5,TGCAGTGTACAGACTAGCGGGAACCAAGAGACCCAGTACTTC,CSVQTSGNQETQYF
TRBD1,TRBV6-5,many,TRBJ2-7,TGTGCCAGCAGTTACTCCCGACCCCAAGGGTTAGGACACGGGGACAGGGGGTACGAGCAGTACTTC,CASSYSRPQGLGHGDRGYEQYF
TRBD1,TRBV4-1,many,TRBJ2-7,TGCGCCAGCAGCCGCCTACCAGGACAGGGCACCTACGAGCAGTACTTC,CASSRLPGQGTYEQYF
NA,TRBV7-2,NA,TRBJ1-1,TGTGCCAGCAGCCCCCGACAGACCCTGAACGCTGAAGCTTTCTTT,CASSPRQTLNAEAFF
TRBD2,TRBV5-1,many,TRBJ2-5,TGCGCCAGCTACGGGAGGGAACAAGAGACCCAGTACTTC,CASYGREQETQYF
TRBD2,TRBV20-1,many,TRBJ2-1,TGCAGTGGTCGGGGGGTTACGTCGCAGTTCTTC,CSGRGVTSQFF
TRBD2,TRBV5-1,many,TRBJ2-3,TGCGCCAGCAGTAGTGGGGCTAGCGGGGATACAGATACGCAGTATTTT,CASSSGASGDTDTQYF
NA,TRBV5-5,many,TRBJ1-6,TGTGCCAGCAGCTTGGTGGGGGGTCTCAATTCACCCCTCCACTTT,CASSLVGGLNSPLHF
NA,TRBV20-1,many,TRBJ1-3,TGCAGTGCTCGACTCGCCTCTGGAAACACCATATATTTT,CSARLASGNTIYF
NA,TRBV20-1,many,TRBJ2-3,TGCAGTGCTAGCAGGGGGGCGGGGGCAGATACGCAGTATTTT,CSASRGAGADTQYF
TRBD1,TRBV3-1,many,TRBJ1-3,TGTGCCAGCAGCCATTCGGGACAGGGGAAAGAGAGGTTT,CASSHSGQGKERF
NA,TRBV4-3,many,TRBJ1-4,TGCGCCAGCAGCCAAGACGGTGGCGGTTCGGGGCATGAAAAACTGTTTTTT,CASSQDGGGSGHEKLFF
NA,TRBV28,many,TRBJ2-3,TGTGCCAGCAGTTTAGGAGGGTGGGTGACAGATACGCAGTATTTT,CASSLGGWVTDTQYF
NA,TRBV27,many,TRBJ2-3,TGTGCCAGCAGTTCTTGGGGCAGGGGGGCAGATACGCAGTATTTT,CASSSWGRGADTQYF
NA,TRBV5-1,many,TRBJ1-2,TGCGCCAGCAGCTTGGAGGGCAGGAACTATGGCTACACCTTC,CASSLEGRNYGYTF
NA,TRBV5-1,few,TRBJ1-1,TGCGCCAGCAGCTTGACCACGGGTAACACTGAAGCTTTCTTT,CASSLTTGNTEAFF
TRBD1,TRBV29-1,many,TRBJ1-1,TGCAGCGTCCGGGACAGGCTAACGAACACTGAAGCTTTCTTT,CSVRDRLTNTEAFF
NA,TRBV25-1,many,TRBJ1-5,TGTGCCAGCAGTTCGGACGGGGGGGGGCCCCAGCATTTT,CASSSDGGGPQHF
NA,TRBV12-3/TRBV12-4,many,TRBJ1-5,TGTGCCAGCAGTTCTCAAGGGGGTGGCAATCAGCCCCAGCATTTT,CASSSQGGGNQPQHF
TRBD2,TRBV28,NA,TRBJ2-3,TGTGCCAGCAGTTCCCCCCAGCGGGGGGACCGTACAGATACGCAGTATTTT,CASSSPQRGDRTDTQYF